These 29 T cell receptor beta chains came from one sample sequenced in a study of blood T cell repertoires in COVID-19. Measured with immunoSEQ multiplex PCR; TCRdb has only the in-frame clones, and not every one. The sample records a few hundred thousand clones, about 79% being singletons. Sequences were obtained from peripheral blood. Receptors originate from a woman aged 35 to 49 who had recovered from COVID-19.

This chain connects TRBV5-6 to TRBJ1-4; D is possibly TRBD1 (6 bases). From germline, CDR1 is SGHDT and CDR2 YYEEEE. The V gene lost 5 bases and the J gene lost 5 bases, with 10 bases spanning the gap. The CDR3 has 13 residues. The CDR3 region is CASSFDRNEKLFF. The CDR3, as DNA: TGTGCCAGCAGTTTTGACAGGAATGAAAAACTGTTTTTT.

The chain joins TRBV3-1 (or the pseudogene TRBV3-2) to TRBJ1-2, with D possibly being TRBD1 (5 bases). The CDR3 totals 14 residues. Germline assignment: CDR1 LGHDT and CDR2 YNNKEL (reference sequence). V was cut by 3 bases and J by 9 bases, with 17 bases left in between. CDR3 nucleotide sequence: TGTGCCAGCAGCCACGACGGGGGGGAAACAAGCTACACCTTC. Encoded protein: CASSHDGGETSYTF.

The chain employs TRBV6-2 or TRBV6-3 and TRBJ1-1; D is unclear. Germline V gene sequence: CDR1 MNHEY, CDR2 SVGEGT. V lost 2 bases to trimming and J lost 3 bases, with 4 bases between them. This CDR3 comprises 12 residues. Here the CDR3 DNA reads TGTGCCAGCAGTTACCGGGACACTGAAGCTTTCTTT. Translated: CASSYRDTEAFF.

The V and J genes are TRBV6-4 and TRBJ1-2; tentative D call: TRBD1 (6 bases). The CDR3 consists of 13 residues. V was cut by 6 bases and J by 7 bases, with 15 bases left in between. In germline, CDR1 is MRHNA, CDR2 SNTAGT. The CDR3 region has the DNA TGTGCCAGCAGCCAGGGGAGCTTTGGTGGCTACACCTTC. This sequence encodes CASSQGSFGGYTF.

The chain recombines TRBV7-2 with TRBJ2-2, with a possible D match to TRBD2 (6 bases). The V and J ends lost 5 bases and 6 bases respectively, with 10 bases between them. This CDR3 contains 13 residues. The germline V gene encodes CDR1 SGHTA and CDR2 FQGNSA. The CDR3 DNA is TGTGCCAGCAGCCGTTCGGGGGCCGGGGAGCTGTTTTTT. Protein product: CASSRSGAGELFF.

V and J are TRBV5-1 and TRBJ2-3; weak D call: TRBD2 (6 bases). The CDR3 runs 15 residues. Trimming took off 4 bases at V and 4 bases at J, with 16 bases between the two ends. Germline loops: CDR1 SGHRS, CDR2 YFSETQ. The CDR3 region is CASSKGLLSADTQYF. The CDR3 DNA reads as TGCGCCAGCAGCAAGGGACTTCTCAGCGCAGATACGCAGTATTTT.

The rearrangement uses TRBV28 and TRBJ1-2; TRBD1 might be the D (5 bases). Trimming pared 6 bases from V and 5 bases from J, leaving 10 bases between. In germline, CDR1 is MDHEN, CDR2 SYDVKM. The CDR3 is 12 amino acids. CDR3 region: CASSSTGYGYTF. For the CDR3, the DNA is TGTGCCAGCAGCTCTACAGGTTATGGCTACACCTTC.

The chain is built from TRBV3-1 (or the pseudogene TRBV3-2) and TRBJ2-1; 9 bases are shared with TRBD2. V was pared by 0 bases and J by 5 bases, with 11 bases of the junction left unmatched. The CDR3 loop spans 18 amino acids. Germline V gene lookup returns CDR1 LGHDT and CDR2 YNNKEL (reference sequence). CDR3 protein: CASSQDPIGTSQDNEQFF. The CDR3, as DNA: TGTGCCAGCAGCCAAGATCCAATCGGGACTAGCCAAGACAATGAGCAGTTCTTC.

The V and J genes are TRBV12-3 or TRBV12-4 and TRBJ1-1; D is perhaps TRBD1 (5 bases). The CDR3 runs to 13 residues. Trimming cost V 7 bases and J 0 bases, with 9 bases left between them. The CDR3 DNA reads TGTGCCAGCACAGGGCAGTTGAACACTGAAGCTTTCTTT. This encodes CASTGQLNTEAFF.

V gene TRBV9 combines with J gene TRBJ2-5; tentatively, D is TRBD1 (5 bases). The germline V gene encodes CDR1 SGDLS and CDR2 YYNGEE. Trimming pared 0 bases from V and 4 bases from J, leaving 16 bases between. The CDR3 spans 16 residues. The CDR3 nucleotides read TGTGCCAGCAGCGTAGAGGGGCAGGCCCGAGGAGAGACCCAGTACTTC. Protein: CASSVEGQARGETQYF.

The CDR3 here is CASSYSNFPTNTEAFF. The CDR3 DNA follows: TGTGCCAGCAGTTACTCCAACTTCCCAACGAACACTGAAGCTTTCTTT. J is TRBJ1-1 and V is TRBV6-5; the D is unclear. This CDR3 is 16 amino acids long. V dropped 0 bases and J dropped 1 base, with 12 bases sitting between them. Germline-derived CDR1 and CDR2 are MNHEY and SVGAGI.

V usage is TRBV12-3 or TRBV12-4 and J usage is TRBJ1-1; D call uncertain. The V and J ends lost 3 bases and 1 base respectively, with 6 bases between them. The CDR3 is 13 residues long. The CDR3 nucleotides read TGTGCCAGCAGTTTTTCACAGAACACTGAAGCTTTCTTT. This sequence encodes CASSFSQNTEAFF.

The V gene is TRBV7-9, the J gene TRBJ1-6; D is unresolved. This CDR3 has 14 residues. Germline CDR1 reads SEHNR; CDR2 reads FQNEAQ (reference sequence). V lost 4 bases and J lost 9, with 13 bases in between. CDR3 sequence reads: CASSSLGLASPLHF. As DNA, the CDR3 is TGTGCCAGCAGCTCCCTCGGACTCGCTTCACCCCTCCACTTT.

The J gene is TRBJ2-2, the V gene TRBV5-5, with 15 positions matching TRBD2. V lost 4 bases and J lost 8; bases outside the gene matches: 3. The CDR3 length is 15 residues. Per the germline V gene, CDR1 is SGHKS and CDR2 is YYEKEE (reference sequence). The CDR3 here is CASSGLAGGQGELFF. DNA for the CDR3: TGTGCCAGCAGCGGACTAGCGGGGGGGCAAGGGGAGCTGTTTTTT.

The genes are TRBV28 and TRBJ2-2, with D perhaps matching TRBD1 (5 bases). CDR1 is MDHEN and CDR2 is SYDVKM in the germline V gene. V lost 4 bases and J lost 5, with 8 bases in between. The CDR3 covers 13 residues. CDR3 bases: TGTGCCAGCAGTTCAGGGAATACCGGGGAGCTGTTTTTT. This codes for CASSSGNTGELFF. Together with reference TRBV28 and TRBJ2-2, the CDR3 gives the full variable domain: DVKVTQSSRYLVKRTGEKVFLECVQDMDHENMFWYRQDPGLGLRLIYFSYDVKMKEKGDIPEGYSVSREKKERFSLILESASTNQTSMYLCASSSGNTGELFFGEGSRLTVL.

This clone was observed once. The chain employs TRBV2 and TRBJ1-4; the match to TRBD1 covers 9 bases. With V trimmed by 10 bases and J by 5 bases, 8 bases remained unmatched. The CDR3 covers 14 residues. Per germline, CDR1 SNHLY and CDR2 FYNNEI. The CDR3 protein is CATRPGTGNEKLFF. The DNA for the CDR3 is TGTGCCACCCGTCCCGGGACAGGGAATGAAAAACTGTTTTTT.

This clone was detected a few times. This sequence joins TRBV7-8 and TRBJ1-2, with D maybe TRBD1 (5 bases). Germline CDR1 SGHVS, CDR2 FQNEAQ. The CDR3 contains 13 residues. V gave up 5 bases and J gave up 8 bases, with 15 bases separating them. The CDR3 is CASSAGGGNGYTF. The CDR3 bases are TGTGCCAGCAGCGCCGGCGGGGGGAACGGCTACACCTTC.

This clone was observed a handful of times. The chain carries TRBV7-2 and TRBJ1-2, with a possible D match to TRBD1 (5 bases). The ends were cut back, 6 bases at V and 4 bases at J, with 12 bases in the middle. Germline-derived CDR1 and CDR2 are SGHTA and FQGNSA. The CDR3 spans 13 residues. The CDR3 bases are TGTGCCAGCAGACCGGGGGGGACCTATGGCTACACCTTC. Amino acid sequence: CASRPGGTYGYTF.

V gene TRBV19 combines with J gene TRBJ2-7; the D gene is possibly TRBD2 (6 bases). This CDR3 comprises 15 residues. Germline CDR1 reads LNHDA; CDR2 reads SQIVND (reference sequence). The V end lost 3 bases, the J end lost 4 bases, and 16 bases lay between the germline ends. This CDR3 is CASSISPLEGYEQYF. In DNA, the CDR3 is TGTGCCAGTAGTATCTCTCCTTTGGAGGGGTACGAGCAGTACTTC. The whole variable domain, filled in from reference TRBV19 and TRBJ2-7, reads DGGITQSPKYLFRKEGQNVTLSCEQNLNHDAMYWYRQDPGQGLRLIYYSQIVNDFQKGDIAEGYSVSREKKESFPLTVTSAQKNPTAFYLCASSISPLEGYEQYFGPGTRLTVT.

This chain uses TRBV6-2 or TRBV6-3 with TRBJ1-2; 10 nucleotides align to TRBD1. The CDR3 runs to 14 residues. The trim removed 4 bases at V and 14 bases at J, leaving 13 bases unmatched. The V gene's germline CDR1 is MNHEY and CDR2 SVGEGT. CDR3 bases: TGTGCCAGCAGTTCCCTTGGACAGGGGGGATCTAAGACCTTC. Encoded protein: CASSSLGQGGSKTF.

The CDR3 loop is CASSLLGHPQGSYNSPLHF. The CDR3 bases are TGTGCCAGCAGTCTCTTGGGACACCCACAGGGCTCCTATAATTCACCCCTCCACTTT. The V call is TRBV6-6, the J call TRBJ1-6; possible D gene TRBD1, 6 bases. Germline CDR1 and CDR2: MNHNY and SVGAGI (reference sequence). V dropped 5 bases and J dropped 0 bases, with 20 bases sitting between them. This CDR3 comprises 19 residues.

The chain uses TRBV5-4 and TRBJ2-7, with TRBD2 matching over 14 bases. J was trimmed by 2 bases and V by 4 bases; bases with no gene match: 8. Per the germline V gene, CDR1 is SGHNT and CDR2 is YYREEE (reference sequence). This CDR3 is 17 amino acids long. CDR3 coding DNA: TGTGCCAGCAGCCCGGGACTAGCGGGGGATCCGACCTACGAGCAGTACTTC. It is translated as CASSPGLAGDPTYEQYF. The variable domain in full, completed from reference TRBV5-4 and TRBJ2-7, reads ETGVTQSPTHLIKTRGQQVTLRCSSQSGHNTVSWYQQALGQGPQFIFQYYREEENGRGNFPPRFSGLQFPNYSSELNVNALELDDSALYLCASSPGLAGDPTYEQYFGPGTRLTVT.

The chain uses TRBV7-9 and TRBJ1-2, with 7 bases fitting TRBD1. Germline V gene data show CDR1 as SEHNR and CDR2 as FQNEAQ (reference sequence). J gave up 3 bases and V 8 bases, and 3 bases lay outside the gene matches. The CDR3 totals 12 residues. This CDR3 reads CASGQAYYGYTF. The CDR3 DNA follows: TGTGCCAGCGGACAGGCCTACTATGGCTACACCTTC.

The CDR3 bases are TGTGCCAGCAGCGAGGGACAGGGGGGCAATCAGCCCCAGCATTTT. Translated, it gives CASSEGQGGNQPQHF. The genes are TRBV5-6 and TRBJ1-5; TRBD1 matches at 11 bases. The germline V gene has CDR1 SGHDT and CDR2 YYEEEE. The V and J ends lost 4 bases and 2 bases, in that order; junction bases with no gene match: 2. The CDR3 spans 15 residues. The complete variable domain, with remaining parts taken from reference TRBV5-6 and TRBJ1-5, reads DAGVTQSPTHLIKTRGQQVTLRCSPKSGHDTVSWYQQALGQGPQFIFQYYEEEERQRGNFPDRFSGHQFPNYSSELNVNALLLGDSALYLCASSEGQGGNQPQHFGDGTRLSIL.

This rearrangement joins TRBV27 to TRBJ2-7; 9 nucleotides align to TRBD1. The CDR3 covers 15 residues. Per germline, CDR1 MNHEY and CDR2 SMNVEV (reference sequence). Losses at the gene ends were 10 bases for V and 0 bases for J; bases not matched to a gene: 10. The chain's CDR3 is CANGTGLQISYEQYF. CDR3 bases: TGTGCCAACGGGACAGGGCTTCAGATCTCCTACGAGCAGTACTTC.

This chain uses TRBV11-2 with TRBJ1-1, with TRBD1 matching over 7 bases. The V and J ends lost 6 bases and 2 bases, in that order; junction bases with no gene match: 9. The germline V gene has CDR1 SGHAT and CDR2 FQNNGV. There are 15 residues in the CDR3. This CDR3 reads CASRGGSYYNTEAFF. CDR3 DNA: TGTGCCAGCAGAGGGGGCAGCTATTACAACACTGAAGCTTTCTTT.

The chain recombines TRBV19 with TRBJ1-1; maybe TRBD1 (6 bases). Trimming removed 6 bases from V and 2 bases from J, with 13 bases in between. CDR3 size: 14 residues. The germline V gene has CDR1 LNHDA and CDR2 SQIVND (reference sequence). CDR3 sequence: CASSAQGLNTEAFF. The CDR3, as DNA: TGTGCCAGTAGCGCACAGGGTCTAAACACTGAAGCTTTCTTT. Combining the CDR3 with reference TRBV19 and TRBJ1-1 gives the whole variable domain DGGITQSPKYLFRKEGQNVTLSCEQNLNHDAMYWYRQDPGQGLRLIYYSQIVNDFQKGDIAEGYSVSREKKESFPLTVTSAQKNPTAFYLCASSAQGLNTEAFFGQGTRLTVV.

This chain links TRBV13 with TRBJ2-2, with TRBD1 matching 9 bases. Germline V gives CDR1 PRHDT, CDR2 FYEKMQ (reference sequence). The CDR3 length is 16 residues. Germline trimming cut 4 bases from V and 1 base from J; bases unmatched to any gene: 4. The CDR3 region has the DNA TGTGCCAGCAGCTCGACGGGACAGGGGAACACCGGGGAGCTGTTTTTT. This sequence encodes CASSSTGQGNTGELFF.

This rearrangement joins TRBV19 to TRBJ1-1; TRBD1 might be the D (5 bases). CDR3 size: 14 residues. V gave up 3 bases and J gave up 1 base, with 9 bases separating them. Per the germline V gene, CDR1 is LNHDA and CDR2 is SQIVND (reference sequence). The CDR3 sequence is CASSIGQGNTEAFF. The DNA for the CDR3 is TGTGCCAGTAGTATCGGACAAGGGAACACTGAAGCTTTCTTT. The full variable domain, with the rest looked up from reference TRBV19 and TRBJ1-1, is DGGITQSPKYLFRKEGQNVTLSCEQNLNHDAMYWYRQDPGQGLRLIYYSQIVNDFQKGDIAEGYSVSREKKESFPLTVTSAQKNPTAFYLCASSIGQGNTEAFFGQGTRLTVV.